Below, 10 T cell receptor beta chains from the same sample are listed, as sequenced in a study of Tregs in tolerant kidney transplant recipients. Recipient PBMCs carried a CFSE label and met irradiated graft donor PBMCs for more than five days before FACS sorting. TCRdb's copy holds only in-frame clones and misses some; the assay was immunoSEQ multiplex PCR. Of just over 15,000 clones listed, around 53% are singletons. No antigens are known for them. The sequencing here drew on CD4+ T cells from blood cultured with allogeneic cells, taken before the transplant. All receptors come from a human patient who received a combined kidney and bone marrow transplant.

V gene TRBV10-3 combines with J gene TRBJ2-7; tentative D call: TRBD1 (6 bases). V lost 5 bases and J lost 6, with 14 bases in between. CDR3 length: 13 residues. Germline-derived CDR1 and CDR2 are ENHRY and SYGVKD. The CDR3 DNA reads as TGTGCCATCAGTCTACAGGGTGTCGGCGAGCAGTACTTC. The encoded protein is CAISLQGVGEQYF.

The V and J genes are TRBV11-3 and TRBJ1-1, with D perhaps matching TRBD1 (6 bases). Per the germline V gene, CDR1 is SGHNT and CDR2 is YENEEA. Trimming shortened V by 0 bases and J by 1 base, and 6 bases separated the two germline ends. This CDR3 has 14 amino acids. The CDR3 sequence is CASSLEGANTEAFF. The CDR3 region has the DNA TGTGCCAGCAGCTTAGAGGGGGCGAACACTGAAGCTTTCTTT.

CDR3: CASTGTGRATRTDTQYF. Here the CDR3 DNA reads TGTGCCAGTACCGGGACAGGAAGGGCCACGAGGACAGATACGCAGTATTTT. V gene TRBV2 combines with J gene TRBJ2-3; 8 positions agree with TRBD1. J gave up 3 bases and V 9 bases, and 17 bases lay outside the gene matches. CDR1 and CDR2 (germline): SNHLY, FYNNEI. The CDR3 has 17 residues.

The V call is TRBV5-1, the J call TRBJ2-7, with 7 positions matching TRBD1. V lost 0 bases and J lost 5; bases outside the gene matches: 11. This CDR3 contains 16 residues. Germline CDR1 is SGHRS and CDR2 is YFSETQ. This CDR3 is CASSLGGGALLNEQYF. CDR3 in DNA: TGCGCCAGCAGCTTGGGAGGGGGCGCTTTACTCAACGAGCAGTACTTC.

This clone has a handful of counts. One end of the junction is discordant with germline, which a read error may explain. The chain recombines TRBV7-9 with TRBJ2-1; 12 bases agree with TRBD2. CDR3 size: 18 residues. CDR1 and CDR2 (germline): SEHNR, FQNEAQ (reference sequence). The CDR3 nucleotides are TGCGCCAGCAGCCCTAACCCTAGCGGGGGGGCGAGTTCCCATGAGCAGTTCTTC. Residues: CASSPNPSGGASSHEQFF.

This sequence joins TRBV6-1 and TRBJ2-1; 12 nucleotides align to TRBD2. The CDR3 runs to 14 residues. Looked up from germline, CDR1 is MNHNS and CDR2 is SASEGT. Unmatched junction bases numbered 7, after V lost 7 bases and J lost 9 bases. As DNA, the CDR3 is TGTGCCAGCACTAGACTAGCGGGAGCCGGTGAGCAGTTCTTC. Translating gives CASTRLAGAGEQFF.

This clone was found a few times. The J gene is TRBJ1-1, the V gene TRBV27; 7 bases align to TRBD1. CDR3 length equals 15 residues. The J segment lost 2 bases and the V segment lost 2 bases, leaving 5 bases of the junction unmatched. From germline, CDR1 is MNHEY and CDR2 SMNVEV (reference sequence). This CDR3 is CASSLRDRFNTEAFF. CDR3 DNA: TGTGCCAGCAGTTTACGGGACAGATTCAACACTGAAGCTTTCTTT.

This sequence joins TRBV29-1 and TRBJ2-1, with TRBD1 matching over 7 bases. The J segment lost 2 bases and the V segment lost 2 bases, leaving 6 bases of the junction unmatched. The length of the CDR3 is 15 residues. The V gene's germline CDR1 is SQVTM and CDR2 ANQGSEA. CDR3 sequence: CSVEKGTAAYNEQFF. DNA for the CDR3: TGCAGCGTTGAAAAGGGGACAGCAGCCTACAATGAGCAGTTCTTC.

This clone was observed a few times. The chain couples TRBV7-2 to TRBJ1-1, with D tentatively TRBD1 (5 bases). Trimming left V 4 bases short and J 4 bases short, with 13 bases between. Germline-derived CDR1 and CDR2 are SGHTA and FQGNSA. There are 14 residues in the CDR3. CDR3 DNA: TGTGCCAGCAGCTGGCTGACAGAAAGCACTGAAGCTTTCTTT. As protein: CASSWLTESTEAFF.

This clone was counted only a few times. This sequence joins TRBV2 and TRBJ1-1, with D possibly TRBD1 on 6 matching bases. The V end was cut by 7 bases, the J end by 4 bases, with 13 bases between. Germline V gives CDR1 SNHLY, CDR2 FYNNEI. This CDR3 is 13 amino acids long. The CDR3 region has the DNA TGTGCCAGCAAAATTGGACAGTTCACTGAAGCTTTCTTT. This translates into CASKIGQFTEAFF. The entire variable domain, with the rest obtained from reference TRBV2 and TRBJ1-1, is as follows: EPEVTQTPSHQVTQMGQEVILRCVPISNHLYFYWYRQILGQKVEFLVSFYNNEISEKSEIFDDQFSVERPDGSNFTLKIRSTKLEDSAMYFCASKIGQFTEAFFGQGTRLTVV.